This T cell receptor (beta chain) was captured in a study of blood T cells in healthy people across ages. Whole-study results and caveats: Investigators viewed diversity estimates from one million T cells as underestimates, the study reported.

This clonotype was seen only once. Its antigen is undetermined. Together with a sample-barcoded 5' primer, a J-beta primer mix was included in a second PCR lasting about 6 to 12 cycles. TCRdb used MiXCR to reprocess the 5' RACE reads, holding one entry per CDR3 protein. The profile shows some 900,000 distinct CDR3 sequences, around 49% of them singletons. This CDR3 is 18 amino acids long. Germline V gene data show CDR1 as KGHSH and CDR2 as LQKENI. J was trimmed by 2 bases and V by 4 bases; bases with no gene match: 8. Source material: blood. The clonotype was recovered from a man aged 25-40 years in good health. This chain links TRBV18 with TRBJ2-3, with 14 bases lining up with TRBD2. The chain's CDR3 is CASSLGLAGARFTDTQYF. CDR3 DNA sequence: TGTGCCAGCTCACTGGGACTAGCGGGGGCCCGGTTCACAGATACGCAGTATTTT.